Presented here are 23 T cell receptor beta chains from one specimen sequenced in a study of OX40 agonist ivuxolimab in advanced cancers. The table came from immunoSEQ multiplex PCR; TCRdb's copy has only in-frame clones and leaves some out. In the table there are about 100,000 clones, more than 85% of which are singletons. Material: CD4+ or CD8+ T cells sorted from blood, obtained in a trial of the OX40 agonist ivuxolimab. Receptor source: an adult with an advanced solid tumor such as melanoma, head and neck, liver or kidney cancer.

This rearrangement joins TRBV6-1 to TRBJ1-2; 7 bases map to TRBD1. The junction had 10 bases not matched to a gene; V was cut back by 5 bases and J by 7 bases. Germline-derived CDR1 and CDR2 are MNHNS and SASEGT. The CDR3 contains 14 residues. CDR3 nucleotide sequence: TGTGCCAGCAGTTCTCCCGACAGGGTCCCTGGCTACACCTTC. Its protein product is CASSSPDRVPGYTF.

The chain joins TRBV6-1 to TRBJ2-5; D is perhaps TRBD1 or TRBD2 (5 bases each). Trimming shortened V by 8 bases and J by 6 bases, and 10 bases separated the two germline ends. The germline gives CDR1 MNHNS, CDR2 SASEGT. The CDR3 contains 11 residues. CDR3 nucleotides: TGTGCCAGCCGGCAGGGACAGACCCAGTACTTC. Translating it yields CASRQGQTQYF.

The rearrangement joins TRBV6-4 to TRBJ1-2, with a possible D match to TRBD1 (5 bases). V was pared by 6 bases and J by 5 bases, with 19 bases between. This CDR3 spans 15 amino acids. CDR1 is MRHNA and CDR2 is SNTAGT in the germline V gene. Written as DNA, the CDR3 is TGTGCCAGCAGCCCCGGGGGAGGCCGAATGTATGGCTACACCTTC. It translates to CASSPGGGRMYGYTF.

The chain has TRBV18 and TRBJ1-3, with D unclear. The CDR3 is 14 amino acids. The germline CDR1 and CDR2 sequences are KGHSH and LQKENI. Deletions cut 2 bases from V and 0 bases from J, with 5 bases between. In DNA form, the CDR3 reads TGTGCCAGCTCACCAGCAGCCTCTGGAAACACCATATATTTT. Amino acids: CASSPAASGNTIYF.

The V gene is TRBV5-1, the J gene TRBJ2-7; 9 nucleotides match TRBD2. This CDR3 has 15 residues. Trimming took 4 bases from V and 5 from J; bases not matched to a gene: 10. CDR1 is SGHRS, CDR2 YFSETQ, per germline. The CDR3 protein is CASSRDSGSRNEQYF. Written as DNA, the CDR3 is TGCGCCAGCAGCCGGGATAGCGGGAGCCGTAACGAGCAGTACTTC.

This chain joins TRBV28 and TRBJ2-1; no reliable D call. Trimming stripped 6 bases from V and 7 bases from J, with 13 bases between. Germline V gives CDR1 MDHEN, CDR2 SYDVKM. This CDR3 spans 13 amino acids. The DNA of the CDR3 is TGTGCCAGCAGAACAATAAGAGAGAATGAGCAGTTCTTC. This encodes CASRTIRENEQFF.

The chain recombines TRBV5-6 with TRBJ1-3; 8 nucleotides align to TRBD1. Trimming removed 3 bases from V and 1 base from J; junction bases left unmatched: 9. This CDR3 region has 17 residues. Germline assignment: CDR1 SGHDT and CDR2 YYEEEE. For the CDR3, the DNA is TGTGCCAGCAGCTATTGGACAGGGAGCCCTTCTGGAAACACCATATATTTT. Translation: CASSYWTGSPSGNTIYF.

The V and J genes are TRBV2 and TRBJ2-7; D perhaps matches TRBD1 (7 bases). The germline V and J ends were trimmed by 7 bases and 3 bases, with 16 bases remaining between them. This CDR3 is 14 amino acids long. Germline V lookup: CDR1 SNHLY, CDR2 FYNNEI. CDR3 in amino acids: CASTLIQGGYEQYF. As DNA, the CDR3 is TGTGCCAGCACACTAATTCAGGGGGGCTACGAGCAGTACTTC.

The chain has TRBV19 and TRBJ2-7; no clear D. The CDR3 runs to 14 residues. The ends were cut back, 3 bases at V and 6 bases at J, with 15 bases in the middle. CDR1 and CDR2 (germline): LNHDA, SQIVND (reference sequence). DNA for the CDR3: TGTGCCAGTAGTATCCTAGGATGGGAAACCGAGCAGTACTTC. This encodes CASSILGWETEQYF. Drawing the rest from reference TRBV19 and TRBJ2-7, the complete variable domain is DGGITQSPKYLFRKEGQNVTLSCEQNLNHDAMYWYRQDPGQGLRLIYYSQIVNDFQKGDIAEGYSVSREKKESFPLTVTSAQKNPTAFYLCASSILGWETEQYFGPGTRLTVT.

CDR3: CASTPVTGGETQYF. CDR3 bases: TGTGCCAGCACCCCCGTGACCGGGGGAGAGACCCAGTACTTC. The chain links TRBV28 to TRBJ2-5; TRBD2 is a possible D gene (6 bases). Between the trimmed V and J ends, which lost 7 bases and 4 bases, there was a span of 16 bases. Germline assignment: CDR1 MDHEN and CDR2 SYDVKM. This CDR3 is 14 amino acids long.

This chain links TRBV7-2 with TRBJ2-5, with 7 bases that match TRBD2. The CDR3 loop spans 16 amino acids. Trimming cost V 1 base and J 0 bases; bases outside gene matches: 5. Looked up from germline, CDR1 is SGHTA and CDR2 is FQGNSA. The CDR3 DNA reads TGTGCCAGCAGCTTAGGCCGGGGAGGGGACCAAGAGACCCAGTACTTC. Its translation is CASSLGRGGDQETQYF.

CDR3 region: CASGIQENTEAFF. DNA of the CDR3: TGTGCTAGTGGCATCCAGGAGAACACTGAAGCTTTCTTT. This rearrangement joins TRBV12-5 to TRBJ1-1; D not resolved. The CDR3 has 13 amino acids. Trimming took 6 bases from V and 1 from J, leaving 9 bases between them. In germline, CDR1 is LGHNT, CDR2 FRNRAP.

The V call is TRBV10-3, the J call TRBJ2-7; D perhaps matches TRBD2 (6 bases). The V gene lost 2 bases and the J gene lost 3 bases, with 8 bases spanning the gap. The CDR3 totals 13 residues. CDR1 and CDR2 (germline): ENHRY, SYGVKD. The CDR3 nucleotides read TGTGCCATCAGTGAGGGGGGGAACTACGAGCAGTACTTC. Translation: CAISEGGNYEQYF.

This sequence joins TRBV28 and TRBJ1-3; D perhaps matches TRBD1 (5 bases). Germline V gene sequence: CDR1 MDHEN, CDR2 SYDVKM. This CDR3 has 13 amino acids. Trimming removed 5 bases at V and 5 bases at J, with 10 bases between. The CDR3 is CASSGGGRNTIYF. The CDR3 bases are TGTGCCAGCAGTGGGGGTGGTCGAAACACCATATATTTT.

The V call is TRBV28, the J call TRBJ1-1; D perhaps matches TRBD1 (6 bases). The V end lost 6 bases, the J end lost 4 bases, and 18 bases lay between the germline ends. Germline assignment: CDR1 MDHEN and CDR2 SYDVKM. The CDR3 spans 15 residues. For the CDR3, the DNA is TGTGCCAGCAGCCGTCAAGGGGGGGAGGGCACTGAAGCTTTCTTT. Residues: CASSRQGGEGTEAFF.

CDR3 bases: TGTGCCAGCAGCTCCCTCGACGAGCAGTACTTC. Translation: CASSSLDEQYF. The genes are TRBV7-9 and TRBJ2-7; D ambiguous. Trimming took 4 bases from V and 5 from J, leaving 6 bases between them. The germline CDR1 and CDR2 sequences are SEHNR and FQNEAQ (reference sequence). The CDR3 is 11 residues long. The full variable domain, with the rest looked up from reference TRBV7-9 and TRBJ2-7, is DTGVSQNPRHKITKRGQNVTFRCDPISEHNRLYWYRQTLGQGPEFLTYFQNEAQLEKSRLLSDRFSAERPKGSFSTLEIQRTEQGDSAMYLCASSSLDEQYFGPGTRLTVT.

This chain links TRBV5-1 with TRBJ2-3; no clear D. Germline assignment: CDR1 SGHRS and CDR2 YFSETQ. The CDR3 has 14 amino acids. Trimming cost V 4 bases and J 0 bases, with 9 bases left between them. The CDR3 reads CASSERTSTDTQYF. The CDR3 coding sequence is TGCGCCAGCAGCGAGCGAACTAGCACAGATACGCAGTATTTT.

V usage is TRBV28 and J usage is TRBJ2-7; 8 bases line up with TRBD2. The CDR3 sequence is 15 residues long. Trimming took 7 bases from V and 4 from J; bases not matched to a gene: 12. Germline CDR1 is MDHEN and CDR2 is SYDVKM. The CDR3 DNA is TGTGCCAGCACCCTCGCGGGGGGACTCTCGTACGAGCAGTACTTC. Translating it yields CASTLAGGLSYEQYF.

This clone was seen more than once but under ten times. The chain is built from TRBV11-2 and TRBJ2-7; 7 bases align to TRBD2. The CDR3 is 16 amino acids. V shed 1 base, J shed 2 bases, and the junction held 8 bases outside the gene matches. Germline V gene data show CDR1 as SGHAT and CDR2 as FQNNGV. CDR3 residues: CASSLGSSGYTYEQYF. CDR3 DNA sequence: TGTGCCAGCAGCTTAGGCTCTAGCGGATACACCTACGAGCAGTACTTC.

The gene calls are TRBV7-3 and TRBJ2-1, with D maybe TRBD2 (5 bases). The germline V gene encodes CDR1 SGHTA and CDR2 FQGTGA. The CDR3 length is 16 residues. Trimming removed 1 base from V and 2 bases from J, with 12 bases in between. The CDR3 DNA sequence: TGTGCCAGCAGCTTAATCCTAGCCGAGGCCTACAATGAGCAGTTCTTC. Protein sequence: CASSLILAEAYNEQFF.

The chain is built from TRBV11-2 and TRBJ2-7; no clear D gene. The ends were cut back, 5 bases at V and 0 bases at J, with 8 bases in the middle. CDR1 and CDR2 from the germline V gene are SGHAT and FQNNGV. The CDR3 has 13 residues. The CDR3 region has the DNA TGTGCCAGCAGCAAAAGAGACTCCTACGAGCAGTACTTC. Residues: CASSKRDSYEQYF.

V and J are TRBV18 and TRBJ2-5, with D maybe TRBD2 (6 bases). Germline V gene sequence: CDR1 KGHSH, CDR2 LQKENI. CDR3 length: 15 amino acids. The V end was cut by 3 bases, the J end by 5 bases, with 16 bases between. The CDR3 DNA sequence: TGTGCCAGCTCACCGCTCGGGCTGGAGGGGGAGACCCAGTACTTC. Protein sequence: CASSPLGLEGETQYF.

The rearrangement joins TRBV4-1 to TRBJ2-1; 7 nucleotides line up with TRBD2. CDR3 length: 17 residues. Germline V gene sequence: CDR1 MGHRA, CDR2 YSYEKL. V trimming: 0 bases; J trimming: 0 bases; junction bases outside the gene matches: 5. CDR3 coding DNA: TGCGCCAGCAGCCAAGATAGGGGCGGGAGCTCCTACAATGAGCAGTTCTTC. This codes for CASSQDRGGSSYNEQFF.